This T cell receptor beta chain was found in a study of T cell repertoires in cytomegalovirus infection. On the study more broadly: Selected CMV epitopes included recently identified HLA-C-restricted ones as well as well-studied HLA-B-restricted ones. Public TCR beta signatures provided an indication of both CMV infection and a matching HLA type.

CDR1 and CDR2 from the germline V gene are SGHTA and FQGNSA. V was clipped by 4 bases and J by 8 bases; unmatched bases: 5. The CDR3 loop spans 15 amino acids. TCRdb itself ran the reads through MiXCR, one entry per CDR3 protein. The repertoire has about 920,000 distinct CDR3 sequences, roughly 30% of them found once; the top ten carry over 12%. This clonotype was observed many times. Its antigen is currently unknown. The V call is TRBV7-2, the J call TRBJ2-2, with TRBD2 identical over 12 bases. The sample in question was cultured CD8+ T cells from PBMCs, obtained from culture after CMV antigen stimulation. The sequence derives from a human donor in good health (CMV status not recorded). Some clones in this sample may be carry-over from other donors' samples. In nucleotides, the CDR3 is TGTGCCAGCAGCTGGACTAGCGGGGACGGTGGGGAGCTGTTTTTT. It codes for CASSWTSGDGGELFF.